This record covers a single TCR beta chain. As yet, its antigen is unknown. At one boundary the junction diverges from the germline segment, which might be a read error. Alongside a J-beta primer mix, a sample-barcoded 5' primer served in a second PCR lasting about 7 to 11 cycles. The template-switch adaptor, which had 12 random nucleotides, put a tag on each cDNA molecule. TCRdb recomputed calls from the 5' RACE reads with MiXCR, one row per CDR3 protein. The profile shows around 1.1 million distinct CDR3 sequences, 35% to 40% of them singletons. The data derive from a study of blood T cells in healthy people across ages. Study results and caveats: In older individuals, TCR beta diversity per million T cells was lower, falling roughly linearly with age. Naive CD4+ cells and diversity were both higher in long-lived donors than in aged donors.

This CDR3 spans 14 amino acids. Germline-derived CDR1 and CDR2 are SGHTA and FQGNSA. The specimen sequenced was blood. The clonotype originates from a man aged 18 to 30 in good health. This chain connects TRBV7-2 to TRBJ2-1, with TRBD2 as a possible D gene (5 bases). CDR3 protein: CASSISDSYNGQFF. The CDR3 DNA sequence: TGTGCCAGCAGCATTAGCGACTCCTACAATGGGCAGTTCTTC.